This TCR beta chain appears in the sequencing data of a study of OX40 agonist ivuxolimab in advanced cancers. Broader study findings: Relative to CD4+ cells, CD8+ T cells on average had more expanded clones.

This clone was observed once. Its target is not known. At one of its ends the junction is not consistent with the germline gene, which may arise from a read error. TCRdb's table, derived via immunoSEQ multiplex PCR, lists solely in-frame clones and lacks some. The sample records 73,000 or so clones, 92% being singletons. Germline V gene lookup returns CDR1 LNHDA and CDR2 SQIVND (reference sequence). The CDR3 has 15 amino acids. The sequenced sample was CD4+ or CD8+ T cells sorted from blood, obtained in a trial of the OX40 agonist ivuxolimab. The sequence was obtained from an adult with an advanced solid tumor such as melanoma, head and neck, liver or kidney cancer. The chain links TRBV19 to TRBJ1-5; tentatively, D is TRBD1 (5 bases). CDR3 in amino acids: CASTIGRGNNQPQHF. CDR3 coding DNA: TGTGCCAGTACTATAGGTCGGGGCAACAATCAGCCCCAGCATTTT.